The 12 T cell receptor beta chains presented below share a single source sample, sequenced in a study of shared clonotypes between healthy human individuals. Profiled with immunoSEQ multiplex PCR; TCRdb holds only in-frame clones, not every one. The sample gives some 660,000 clones, 73% of which show up once; around 1.7% is in the top ten. The sequenced sample was memory CD4+ T cells sorted from blood. Subset meaning: CD45RA-negative fraction. Receptor source: a woman in her twenties or thirties in good health.

This chain uses TRBV2 with TRBJ2-1; 7 nucleotides line up with TRBD1. Looked up from germline, CDR1 is SNHLY and CDR2 is FYNNEI. This CDR3 comprises 17 residues. Unmatched junction bases numbered 13, after V lost 4 bases and J lost 4 bases. The CDR3: CASSVEFWTGSYNEQFF. In DNA, the CDR3 is TGTGCCAGCAGTGTCGAGTTTTGGACAGGATCTTACAATGAGCAGTTCTTC.

The rearrangement links TRBV6-6 to TRBJ2-5; D remains ambiguous. The ends were cut back, 0 bases at V and 5 bases at J, with 13 bases in the middle. The CDR3 runs 15 residues. CDR1 and CDR2 (germline): MNHNY, SVGAGI (reference sequence). CDR3 sequence (DNA): TGTGCCAGCAGTTACTCGAGATCCTATTTTGAGACCCAGTACTTC. As protein: CASSYSRSYFETQYF.

This clone was seen more than once but under ten times. The rearrangement links TRBV5-6 to TRBJ2-1; TRBD2 matches at 13 bases. With 4 bases clipped from V and 6 bases from J, the junction kept 7 bases outside the gene matches. The CDR3 spans 16 residues. Per the germline V gene, CDR1 is SGHDT and CDR2 is YYEEEE. CDR3 residues: CASSAEGLAGFNEQFF. The CDR3 region has the DNA TGTGCCAGCAGCGCCGAGGGACTAGCGGGATTCAATGAGCAGTTCTTC.

The V call is TRBV7-3, the J call TRBJ2-2; 10 nucleotides agree with TRBD1. J was trimmed by 6 bases and V by 5 bases; bases with no gene match: 3. The CDR3 is made up of 14 amino acids. Germline lookup yields CDR1 SGHTA and CDR2 FQGTGA. In DNA form, the CDR3 reads TGTGCCAGCAGCCAGGGACAGGGGCCCGGGGAGCTGTTTTTT. It is translated as CASSQGQGPGELFF.

A few counts support this clone. This CDR3 is CASTGPTYNEQFF. CDR3 DNA sequence: TGTGCCAGCACAGGGCCGACCTACAATGAGCAGTTCTTC. This chain joins TRBV19 and TRBJ2-1; perhaps TRBD1 as D (6 bases). Germline loops: CDR1 LNHDA, CDR2 SQIVND (reference sequence). The CDR3 totals 13 residues. The V end lost 9 bases, the J end lost 2 bases, and 11 bases lay between the germline ends.

The chain has TRBV11-2 and TRBJ2-7; 9 positions agree with TRBD2. The CDR3 contains 13 residues. J gave up 9 bases and V 5 bases, and 8 bases lay outside the gene matches. CDR1 SGHAT and CDR2 FQNNGV come from the germline V gene. CDR3 DNA sequence: TGTGCCAGCAGCCCAGACGGCGGGAGGGTGCAGTACTTC. Translating it yields CASSPDGGRVQYF. Based on the CDR3 plus reference TRBV11-2 and TRBJ2-7, the full variable domain is EAGVAQSPRYKIIEKRQSVAFWCNPISGHATLYWYQQILGQGPKLLIQFQNNGVVDDSQLPKDRFSAERLKGVDSTLKIQPAKLEDSAVYLCASSPDGGRVQYFGPGTRLTVT.

This clone occurred a few times. V is TRBV9 and J is TRBJ2-2, with 12 positions matching TRBD2. This CDR3 has 16 amino acids. With 4 bases clipped from V and 5 bases from J, the junction kept 6 bases outside the gene matches. Looked up from germline, CDR1 is SGDLS and CDR2 is YYNGEE. The CDR3 nucleotides are TGTGCCAGCAGCCTATCCGGGACTAGCGGGACCGGGGAGCTGTTTTTT. This encodes CASSLSGTSGTGELFF.

This clone was found a few times. This chain connects TRBV19 to TRBJ2-1; D ambiguous. The CDR3 runs 14 residues. The V end lost 6 bases, the J end lost 6 bases, and 15 bases lay between the germline ends. Germline CDR1 is LNHDA and CDR2 is SQIVND (reference sequence). CDR3 sequence (DNA): TGTGCCAGTAGCCGCTCCCGGGCCGTCAATGAGCAGTTCTTC. This encodes CASSRSRAVNEQFF.

This clone has a single count. The chain combines TRBV18 with TRBJ2-2; the match to TRBD1 covers 10 bases. CDR1 KGHSH and CDR2 LQKENI come from the germline V gene. CDR3 length equals 16 residues. The ends lost 6 bases at V and 1 base at J; junction bases unmatched: 5. CDR3 nucleotide sequence: TGTGCCAGCTCTTTCTGGACAGGGGGGAACACCGGGGAGCTGTTTTTT. This encodes CASSFWTGGNTGELFF.

Points on this clone: Other DNA sequences of this sample code for an identical CDR3. The V call is TRBV20-1, the J call TRBJ2-7, with D possibly matching TRBD2 (5 bases). The germline V gene has CDR1 DFQATT and CDR2 SNEGSKA (reference sequence). Trimming pared 6 bases from V and 4 bases from J, leaving 10 bases between. This CDR3 spans 11 amino acids. This CDR3 is CSAAPGYEQYF. CDR3 nucleotide sequence: TGCAGTGCCGCCCCGGGGTACGAGCAGTACTTC.

With regard to this clone: A far bigger clonotype differs at one base, so this is likely a read error. The V and J genes are TRBV4-1 and TRBJ2-6; 9 bases are shared with TRBD2. This CDR3 is 17 amino acids long. Germline V gene lookup returns CDR1 MGHRA and CDR2 YSYEKL. The ends lost 6 bases at V and 0 bases at J; junction bases unmatched: 6. DNA of the CDR3: TGCGCCAGCAGGCCCGGCGGGGGGGACTCTGGGGCCAACGTCCTGACTTTC. Translating it yields CASRPGGGDSGANVLTF.

The chain is built from TRBV11-1 and TRBJ1-1; perhaps TRBD1 as D (6 bases). CDR3 length: 15 residues. Per germline, CDR1 SGHAT and CDR2 FQDESV (reference sequence). Trimming removed 1 base from V and 1 base from J, with 10 bases in between. As DNA, the CDR3 is TGTGCCAGCAGCTTAGGCCAGGGACAGAACACTGAAGCTTTCTTT. It specifies CASSLGQGQNTEAFF.